The 18 T cell receptor beta chains reported below all come from one sample, sequenced in a study of multiple sclerosis patients with progressive multifocal leukoencephalopathy. Time point described: time of PML onset. Generated by immunoSEQ multiplex PCR, the TCRdb table keeps only in-frame clones and is missing some. The repertoire consists of some 31,000 clones, with roughly 84% occurring once and the leading ten covering 3.2%. The source was PBMCs, collected from a patient treated with natalizumab. These TCRs come from a human donor with progressive multifocal leukoencephalopathy.

J is TRBJ2-7 and V is TRBV7-8; 12 bases align to TRBD2. Per germline, CDR1 SGHVS and CDR2 FQNEAQ. V lost 1 base, J lost 7 bases, and 5 bases stayed unmatched. The CDR3 runs 15 residues. DNA for the CDR3: TGTGCCAGCAGCTTAGATTCGACTAGCGGGAGAGAGCAGTACTTC. It translates to CASSLDSTSGREQYF. Filled out from reference TRBV7-8 and TRBJ2-7, the complete variable domain reads GAGVSQSPRYKVAKRGQDVALRCDPISGHVSLFWYQQALGQGPEFLTYFQNEAQLDKSGLPSDRFFAERPEGSVSTLKIQRTQQEDSAVYLCASSLDSTSGREQYFGPGTRLTVT.

The chain couples TRBV7-8 to TRBJ2-7; TRBD1 is a possible D gene (6 bases). The CDR3 sequence is 14 residues long. Germline V lookup: CDR1 SGHVS, CDR2 FQNEAQ. V gave up 3 bases and J gave up 4 bases, with 13 bases separating them. The CDR3 region is CASSLDGTTYEQYF. The CDR3 DNA follows: TGTGCCAGCAGCTTGGATGGGACAACGTACGAGCAGTACTTC.

This rearrangement joins TRBV9 to TRBJ2-1, with D tentatively TRBD2 (6 bases). V was shortened by 4 bases and J by 8 bases, with 19 bases between the two germline ends. Germline-derived CDR1 and CDR2 are SGDLS and YYNGEE. CDR3 length equals 15 residues. The CDR3 region has the DNA TGTGCCAGCAGCCCTGAGGGCAGGACTATGGATGAGCAGTTCTTC. Its protein product is CASSPEGRTMDEQFF.

The chain carries TRBV10-3 and TRBJ2-1; TRBD2 agrees at 13 bases. The V segment lost 2 bases and the J segment 7 bases; nucleotides outside the gene matches: 8. This CDR3 has 17 amino acids. Germline V gene sequence: CDR1 ENHRY, CDR2 SYGVKD. The CDR3 loop is CAISEPGRTSGRNEQFF. The CDR3 bases are TGTGCCATCAGTGAGCCCGGACGGACTAGCGGGAGAAATGAGCAGTTCTTC.

The CDR3 DNA reads as TGTGCCAGCAGCTTGGACAGATGGGGTGGCTACACCTTC. Translating gives CASSLDRWGGYTF. The chain carries TRBV5-6 and TRBJ1-2, with no clear D. Trimming pared 0 bases from V and 7 bases from J, leaving 10 bases between. Germline CDR1 and CDR2: SGHDT and YYEEEE. The CDR3 contains 13 residues.

The chain is built from TRBV5-1 and TRBJ2-5; TRBD2 aligns across 7 bases. V lost 3 bases, J lost 2 bases, and 4 bases stayed unmatched. CDR3 length: 14 residues. Germline V gene data show CDR1 as SGHRS and CDR2 as YFSETQ. The CDR3 sequence is CASSSPGGQETQYF. In DNA form, the CDR3 reads TGCGCCAGCAGCTCCCCGGGGGGACAAGAGACCCAGTACTTC.

The chain links TRBV15 to TRBJ2-3; D remains ambiguous. The germline CDR1 and CDR2 sequences are LNHNV and YYDKDF (reference sequence). The CDR3 covers 15 residues. Deletions cut 1 base from V and 4 bases from J, with 12 bases between. The CDR3 is CATSRVSMESDTQYF. CDR3 DNA sequence: TGTGCCACCAGCAGAGTGAGCATGGAATCAGATACGCAGTATTTT.

The chain has TRBV28 and TRBJ2-7, with TRBD1 matching over 12 bases. Germline V gives CDR1 MDHEN, CDR2 SYDVKM. Trimming at V came to 6 bases and at J to 7 bases, leaving 13 bases not matched to a gene. The CDR3 has 16 amino acids. CDR3 loop: CASSATPGQGAGEQYF. Here the CDR3 DNA reads TGTGCCAGCAGCGCTACTCCGGGACAGGGGGCGGGAGAGCAGTACTTC.

This clone was picked up a small number of times. The CDR3 nucleotides are TGCGCCAGCAGCCAAGCACCTAGCGGGAGGGGGAATGAGCAGTTCTTC. Its translation is CASSQAPSGRGNEQFF. The chain combines TRBV4-3 with TRBJ2-1; 12 bases fit TRBD2. The ends lost 1 base at V and 7 bases at J; junction bases unmatched: 5. The CDR3 consists of 16 residues. Germline CDR1 is LGHNA and CDR2 is YSLEER.

The chain couples TRBV11-2 to TRBJ2-7, with 9 bases fitting TRBD2. This CDR3 spans 14 amino acids. CDR1 and CDR2 (germline): SGHAT, FQNNGV. V lost 6 bases and J lost 5; bases outside the gene matches: 8. CDR3 DNA sequence: TGTGCCAGCAGTCCAAGCGGGAGGATCAACGAGCAGTACTTC. This translates into CASSPSGRINEQYF. The complete variable domain, with remaining parts taken from reference TRBV11-2 and TRBJ2-7, reads EAGVAQSPRYKIIEKRQSVAFWCNPISGHATLYWYQQILGQGPKLLIQFQNNGVVDDSQLPKDRFSAERLKGVDSTLKIQPAKLEDSAVYLCASSPSGRINEQYFGPGTRLTVT.

The gene calls are TRBV30 and TRBJ1-3; no clear D gene. Trimming took 1 base from V and 3 from J, leaving 4 bases between them. Per the germline V gene, CDR1 is GTSNPN and CDR2 is SVGIG (reference sequence). The CDR3 covers 12 residues. This CDR3 is CAWSAGGNTIYF. DNA for the CDR3: TGTGCCTGGAGTGCGGGTGGAAACACCATATATTTT.

The chain has TRBV7-3 and TRBJ2-5; 7 bases match TRBD1. The V segment lost 3 bases and the J segment 4 bases; nucleotides outside the gene matches: 2. This CDR3 comprises 13 residues. The germline CDR1 and CDR2 sequences are SGHTA and FQGTGA. CDR3 DNA sequence: TGTGCCAGCAGCTTCCGGGACAGAGAGACCCAGTACTTC. Protein: CASSFRDRETQYF.

The chain uses TRBV19 and TRBJ2-1; no clear D gene. Trimming pared 1 base from V and 7 bases from J, leaving 14 bases between. The CDR3 runs to 15 residues. The germline V gene has CDR1 LNHDA and CDR2 SQIVND (reference sequence). CDR3 bases: TGTGCCAGTAGTATAGTCACCCCGGGTTTGAATGAGCAGTTCTTC. Translation gives CASSIVTPGLNEQFF.

This chain joins TRBV10-2 and TRBJ1-1; 8 bases are shared with TRBD1. Germline V gene data show CDR1 as WSHSY and CDR2 as SAAADI. Trimming took 5 bases from V and 4 from J; bases not matched to a gene: 9. The CDR3 length is 15 residues. The CDR3 DNA is TGCGCCAGCAGTAACCCCGGACAGGGAGGCACTGAAGCTTTCTTT. This translates into CASSNPGQGGTEAFF.

The chain links TRBV28 to TRBJ1-1; D call uncertain. This CDR3 spans 13 amino acids. Germline V gives CDR1 MDHEN, CDR2 SYDVKM. V was clipped by 6 bases and J by 0 bases, with 8 bases between them. CDR3 sequence reads: CASRRNMNTEAFF. Here the CDR3 DNA reads TGTGCCAGCAGGAGGAACATGAACACTGAAGCTTTCTTT.

The rearrangement joins TRBV28 to TRBJ1-5; D ambiguous. Trimming left V 4 bases short and J 11 bases short, with 15 bases between. CDR1 and CDR2 from the germline V gene are MDHEN and SYDVKM. This CDR3 comprises 13 residues. The CDR3 DNA reads TGTGCCAGCAGTTCATCAGGTCCTGGGGCCCAGCATTTT. Its translation is CASSSSGPGAQHF. The full variable domain, with the rest looked up from reference TRBV28 and TRBJ1-5, is DVKVTQSSRYLVKRTGEKVFLECVQDMDHENMFWYRQDPGLGLRLIYFSYDVKMKEKGDIPEGYSVSREKKERFSLILESASTNQTSMYLCASSSSGPGAQHFGDGTRLSIL.

The V and J genes are TRBV7-3 and TRBJ2-5; perhaps TRBD2 as D (5 bases). The CDR3 is made up of 16 amino acids. V was cut by 2 bases and J by 2 bases, with 15 bases left in between. CDR1 is SGHTA and CDR2 is FQGTGA in the germline V gene. CDR3 region: CASSLLGPGSQETQYF. The DNA for the CDR3 is TGTGCCAGCAGCTTACTTGGGCCGGGATCACAAGAGACCCAGTACTTC.

The V call is TRBV27, the J call TRBJ2-5, with 7 nucleotides matching TRBD1. Looked up from germline, CDR1 is MNHEY and CDR2 is SMNVEV (reference sequence). The length of the CDR3 is 13 residues. V lost 5 bases, J lost 5 bases, and 5 bases stayed unmatched. The CDR3 loop is CASSQGVLETQYF. CDR3 nucleotides: TGTGCCAGCAGTCAGGGGGTTCTGGAGACCCAGTACTTC.